This is a list of T cell receptor beta chains from one sample in a study of CD8 T cells in ankylosing spondylitis. TCRdb re-derived calls from the 5' RACE reads in MiXCR, one entry per CDR3 protein. The sample contains just over 300,000 distinct CDR3 sequences, around 20% of which appear only once. Sequenced material: blood, either unsorted or a sorted T cell fraction (not recorded which). The source of these receptors is a female donor with ankylosing spondylitis or in good health (not recorded which). The CDR3 runs from the conserved cysteine through the conserved F or W. The order of the fields is CDR3 DNA, CDR3 protein, J gene, V gene, D gene, clone size. A D gene is named only where the DNA matches it firmly. Not every row has a clone size; where given, it reads once, few, many or a size class.

DNA: TGCAGTGCTAGAGTGACTAGCGGATTAACAGATACGCAGTATTTT
CDR3: CSARVTSGLTDTQYF
J: TRBJ2-3
V: TRBV20-1
D: TRBD2
size: few

DNA: TGCAGTGCTAGTATTAGCGGGAGGGCCCCAGATACGCAGTATTTT
CDR3: CSASISGRAPDTQYF
J: TRBJ2-3
V: TRBV20-1
D: TRBD2
size: .

DNA: TGTGCCAGCAGCTTCCAAGACAGGCGATGGTACGAGCAGTACTTC
CDR3: CASSFQDRRWYEQYF
J: TRBJ2-7
V: TRBV7-2
D: .
size: .

DNA: TGCAGCGTTGAAGACGTGTGGACGACTTTCTTT
CDR3: CSVEDVWTTFF
J: TRBJ1-1
V: TRBV29-1
D: .
size: .

DNA: TGCGCCAGCAGCTCCCTAACGAACACCGGGGAGCTGTTTTTT
CDR3: CASSSLTNTGELFF
J: TRBJ2-2
V: TRBV5-1
D: .
size: .

DNA: TGTGCCAGTAGTATAAGGATCTCGGCTCCCCAGCATTTT
CDR3: CASSIRISAPQHF
J: TRBJ1-5
V: TRBV19
D: .
size: .

DNA: TGTGCCAGCAGGGGGACTAGCGGGAGCACAGATACGCAGTATTTT
CDR3: CASRGTSGSTDTQYF
J: TRBJ2-3
V: TRBV6-1
D: TRBD2
size: many

DNA: TGCGCCAGCAGCCCTTGGGGAGACAGGGCCACCGGGGAGCTGTTTTTT
CDR3: CASSPWGDRATGELFF
J: TRBJ2-2
V: TRBV5-1
D: TRBD1
size: .

DNA: TGTGCCAGCAGCTTAATCCGGACAGGCGGCAATTCACCCCTCCACTTT
CDR3: CASSLIRTGGNSPLHF
J: TRBJ1-6
V: TRBV11-2
D: TRBD1
size: .

DNA: TGTGCCAGCAGCTGGTCCCGACTAACCCCTACAAACACCGGGGAGCTGTTTTTT
CDR3: CASSWSRLTPTNTGELFF
J: TRBJ2-2
V: TRBV11-3
D: .
size: many

DNA: TGCAGCGTTGGGGGGACTAGCGGAGCCCGGGAGACCCAGTACTTC
CDR3: CSVGGTSGARETQYF
J: TRBJ2-5
V: TRBV29-1
D: TRBD2
size: .

DNA: TGTGCCAGCCACCAAAGTAGGAGCAATCAGCCCCAGCATTTT
CDR3: CASHQSRSNQPQHF
J: TRBJ1-5
V: TRBV2
D: .
size: .

DNA: TGCAGTGCGACCCCGGGACGGAGCAATCAGCCCCAGCATTTT
CDR3: CSATPGRSNQPQHF
J: TRBJ1-5
V: TRBV20-1
D: .
size: few

DNA: TGTGCCAGCAGTGAACTTACAGGGTCCAATGAAAAACTGTTTTTT
CDR3: CASSELTGSNEKLFF
J: TRBJ1-4
V: TRBV25-1
D: .
size: .

DNA: TGTGCCAGCAGCCAAGATCCCGCAACAGGGGGACTATTACCTAGGACAGATACGCAGTATTTT
CDR3: CASSQDPATGGLLPRTDTQYF
J: TRBJ2-3
V: TRBV4-2
D: .
size: .

DNA: TGTGCCAGCTCACCCCCCTCTGGACGGGCGAATGGGCAGTTCTTC
CDR3: CASSPPSGRANGQFF
J: TRBJ2-1
V: TRBV18
D: .
size: .

DNA: TGTGCCAGCAGTCGGGATAGCGGCCTCACAGATACGCAGTATTTT
CDR3: CASSRDSGLTDTQYF
J: TRBJ2-3
V: TRBV6-1
D: .
size: .

DNA: TGCAGTGCTAGAGATCGCCCCGATAGCTGGTACCCCTACGAGCAGTACTTC
CDR3: CSARDRPDSWYPYEQYF
J: TRBJ2-7
V: TRBV20-1
D: .
size: many

DNA: TGTGCCAGCAGCCCCAGGGGGAGCGTGAACACTGAAGCTTTCTTT
CDR3: CASSPRGSVNTEAFF
J: TRBJ1-1
V: TRBV6-1
D: TRBD1
size: .

DNA: TGCAGTGCTAGCAACATCTACGAGCAGTACTTC
CDR3: CSASNIYEQYF
J: TRBJ2-7
V: TRBV20-1
D: .
size: many

DNA: TGTGCCAGCATTGTAGGGTCGGTCTACAATGAGCAGTTCTTC
CDR3: CASIVGSVYNEQFF
J: TRBJ2-1
V: TRBV6-1
D: .
size: .

DNA: TGTGCCAGCAGCTTAGGGGGAAATGCAGATACGCAGTATTTT
CDR3: CASSLGGNADTQYF
J: TRBJ2-3
V: TRBV7-2
D: .
size: many

DNA: TGTGCCAGCAGCCCTGATGGAGGGTTGCGGGACGAGCAGTACTTC
CDR3: CASSPDGGLRDEQYF
J: TRBJ2-7
V: TRBV7-8
D: .
size: .

DNA: TGCAGTGCTAGAGGCGGAGATGGAGGATGGCAAGAGACCCAGTACTTC
CDR3: CSARGGDGGWQETQYF
J: TRBJ2-5
V: TRBV20-1
D: .
size: many

DNA: TGTGCCAGCAGACCACGAGGACAGGGAATCACCTTC
CDR3: CASRPRGQGITF
J: TRBJ1-2
V: TRBV6-5
D: TRBD1
size: .

DNA: TGTGCCAGCAGCCAATATCACAGTACGAACACCGGGGAGCTGTTTTTT
CDR3: CASSQYHSTNTGELFF
J: TRBJ2-2
V: TRBV3-1
D: .
size: .

DNA: TGCGCCAGCAGCAGACTAGCGGGAGGTCAAGATACGCAGTATTTT
CDR3: CASSRLAGGQDTQYF
J: TRBJ2-3
V: TRBV4-1
D: TRBD2
size: .

DNA: TGTGCCAGTAGTATGGGTCTTCCCTACGAGCAGTACTTC
CDR3: CASSMGLPYEQYF
J: TRBJ2-7
V: TRBV19
D: .
size: .

DNA: TGTGCCTGGAGTGTCGGTCTAGCGGGGGGCAATGAGCAGTTCTTC
CDR3: CAWSVGLAGGNEQFF
J: TRBJ2-1
V: TRBV30
D: TRBD2
size: .

DNA: TGTGCCAGCAGCTTACCGGGACTAGGAGAGTATTTT
CDR3: CASSLPGLGEYF
J: TRBJ2-3
V: TRBV5-6
D: TRBD2
size: few

DNA: TGCAGCGTTGCCCCCGGGACTAGCGGGAGATTGTACGAGCAGTACTTC
CDR3: CSVAPGTSGRLYEQYF
J: TRBJ2-7
V: TRBV29-1
D: TRBD2
size: many

DNA: TGTGCCAGCAGTTTAACGGGGACAGGGATGAATGGCTACACCTTC
CDR3: CASSLTGTGMNGYTF
J: TRBJ1-2
V: TRBV12-3/TRBV12-4
D: TRBD1
size: .

DNA: TGTGCCAGCAGCACGGGGAGCACTGAAGCTTTCTTT
CDR3: CASSTGSTEAFF
J: TRBJ1-1
V: TRBV27
D: .
size: few

DNA: TGTGCCATCAGCCGACAGGGAATTAAGATAGCCTACGAGCAGTACTTC
CDR3: CAISRQGIKIAYEQYF
J: TRBJ2-7
V: TRBV10-3
D: TRBD1
size: .

DNA: TGTGCCAGCAGCTTTAGCGGGAAAGATACGCAGTATTTT
CDR3: CASSFSGKDTQYF
J: TRBJ2-3
V: TRBV7-3
D: TRBD2
size: once

DNA: TGTGCCAGCAGTTACTCCTGGAAACATAATTCACCCCTCCACTTT
CDR3: CASSYSWKHNSPLHF
J: TRBJ1-6
V: TRBV6-5
D: .
size: many

DNA: TGTGCTAGCAGCTTAGGAGCGGGAGCGGGGGAAAAACTGTTTTTT
CDR3: CASSLGAGAGEKLFF
J: TRBJ1-4
V: TRBV7-7
D: .
size: few

DNA: TGTGCCAGCAGCCCCCGGGGACCGGGGGCCTACGAGCAGTACTTC
CDR3: CASSPRGPGAYEQYF
J: TRBJ2-7
V: TRBV12-3/TRBV12-4
D: .
size: few

DNA: TGCAGTGCTAGATTGTTCGGACTAGTACTGAATGAGCAGTTCTTC
CDR3: CSARLFGLVLNEQFF
J: TRBJ2-1
V: TRBV20-1
D: TRBD2
size: .

DNA: TGTGCCACCAGCAGAGACGGGGCGGCGGAGGACACCTACAATGAGCAGTTCTTC
CDR3: CATSRDGAAEDTYNEQFF
J: TRBJ2-1
V: TRBV15
D: .
size: .

DNA: TGTGCCAGCAGCTGGGTGGTTACAGGGGGCAGCTCCTACAATGAGCAGTTCTTC
CDR3: CASSWVVTGGSSYNEQFF
J: TRBJ2-1
V: TRBV5-5
D: TRBD1
size: .

DNA: TGTGCCAGTAAGACGGGACCGATGGCCCCATATCGGGAAAAACTGTTTTTT
CDR3: CASKTGPMAPYREKLFF
J: TRBJ1-4
V: TRBV19
D: .
size: .

DNA: TGCAGTGCTAGAGAAACAGGGAAGACTGACACCATATATTTT
CDR3: CSARETGKTDTIYF
J: TRBJ1-3
V: TRBV20-1
D: .
size: few

DNA: TGCAGTGCCCAATCGACAGGGAGCACAGATACGCAGTATTTT
CDR3: CSAQSTGSTDTQYF
J: TRBJ2-3
V: TRBV20-1
D: TRBD1
size: few

DNA: TGTGCCACCAGCAGAGATCTGGGGGCTGAGCAGTTCTTC
CDR3: CATSRDLGAEQFF
J: TRBJ2-1
V: TRBV15
D: .
size: few

DNA: TGTGCCTGGAGGGGAGACGGTAGTCTTTCACCCCTCCACTTT
CDR3: CAWRGDGSLSPLHF
J: TRBJ1-6
V: TRBV30
D: .
size: .

DNA: TGTGCCAGCAGTACGGGGACAGGCCTGAGGAACACTGAAGCTTTCTTT
CDR3: CASSTGTGLRNTEAFF
J: TRBJ1-1
V: TRBV6-2/TRBV6-3
D: TRBD1
size: few

DNA: TGCAGTGCTAGAGATCTACGGGGAACCCTAAATTACAATGAGCAGTTCTTC
CDR3: CSARDLRGTLNYNEQFF
J: TRBJ2-1
V: TRBV20-1
D: .
size: few

DNA: TGTGCCAGCAGCGTTAGGACTAACTATGGCTACACCTTC
CDR3: CASSVRTNYGYTF
J: TRBJ1-2
V: TRBV9
D: .
size: .

DNA: TGTGCCAGTGGAACGGTCCTAAACTATGGCTACACCTTC
CDR3: CASGTVLNYGYTF
J: TRBJ1-2
V: TRBV19
D: .
size: .

DNA: TGTGCCAGCAGTTTTATAGGAGGGGGCGGGGAGCTGTTTTTT
CDR3: CASSFIGGGGELFF
J: TRBJ2-2
V: TRBV12-3/TRBV12-4
D: .
size: few

DNA: TGTGCCAGCAGCCCAGAAAGGGACAGGGTAGCCTACGAGCAGTACTTC
CDR3: CASSPERDRVAYEQYF
J: TRBJ2-7
V: TRBV7-2
D: TRBD1
size: .

DNA: TGTGCCAGCAGCCCGCGACCCCGAGGGGCCTACGAGCAGTACTTC
CDR3: CASSPRPRGAYEQYF
J: TRBJ2-7
V: TRBV3-1
D: .
size: few

DNA: TGTGCCAGCTCCTCTAGTGGCGGCTTAAGTAGGAATGAGCAGTTCTTC
CDR3: CASSSSGGLSRNEQFF
J: TRBJ2-1
V: TRBV12-3/TRBV12-4
D: .
size: few

DNA: TGCAGTGCTAGAGTAACAGGGTTTACCTACAATGAGCAGTTCTTC
CDR3: CSARVTGFTYNEQFF
J: TRBJ2-1
V: TRBV20-1
D: .
size: few

DNA: TGTGCCAGCAGCCCCATAGGACCCAACTATGGCTACACCTTC
CDR3: CASSPIGPNYGYTF
J: TRBJ1-2
V: TRBV28
D: .
size: few

DNA: TGTGCCAGGACGCCGGGACAGATCAGCACAGATACGCAGTATTTT
CDR3: CARTPGQISTDTQYF
J: TRBJ2-3
V: TRBV2
D: TRBD1
size: .

DNA: TGTGCCAGCAGCGTAGAGGCGGGAAAAGCTGACGAGCAGTACTTC
CDR3: CASSVEAGKADEQYF
J: TRBJ2-7
V: TRBV9
D: .
size: .

DNA: TGCAGTGCTAGAGATATGGGACTAGCGGGAGAAGATACGCAGTATTTT
CDR3: CSARDMGLAGEDTQYF
J: TRBJ2-3
V: TRBV20-1
D: TRBD2
size: many